A single sample gave rise to the 24 T cell receptor beta chains below, sequenced in a study of T cells in Graves' hyperthyroidism and ophthalmopathy. TCR beta CDR3 sequences were amplified from RNA transcripts. With the HTBI primer set, the TCR CDR3 went through a first round of RT-PCR. MiXCR, applied by TCRdb to the multiplex PCR reads, yields one record per CDR3 protein. The sample has hundreds of thousands of distinct CDR3 sequences; approximately 14% are singletons. Sequenced sample: blood. The receptors derive from a woman aged 40 to 50 with Graves' ophthalmopathy.

Ten or more counts support this clonotype. The V and J genes are TRBV4-1 and TRBJ2-7, with 8 bases matching TRBD1. Germline assignment: CDR1 MGHRA and CDR2 YSYEKL. V dropped 4 bases and J dropped 3; count of bases not matched to a gene: 11. CDR3 length: 16 amino acids. CDR3 nucleotides: TGCGCCAGCAGCCCCCTAGACACAGGGGGAAACTACGAGCAGTACTTC. As protein: CASSPLDTGGNYEQYF.

V usage is TRBV20-1 and J usage is TRBJ1-1; D is unresolved. From germline, CDR1 is DFQATT and CDR2 SNEGSKA (reference sequence). This CDR3 spans 19 amino acids. V lost 0 bases and J lost 3, with 26 bases in between. Written as DNA, the CDR3 is TGCAGTGCTAGAGATCCGATCCTCCGCGAAGGTCCCTGGGACACTGAAGCTTTCTTT. Residues: CSARDPILREGPWDTEAFF.

J is TRBJ2-7 and V is TRBV18, with a weak D call TRBD1 (5 bases). Trimming removed 3 bases from V and 2 bases from J, with 17 bases in between. This CDR3 has 16 amino acids. Germline lookup yields CDR1 KGHSH and CDR2 LQKENI. The CDR3 loop is CASSPSSYGAAYEQYF. The CDR3 nucleotides are TGTGCCAGCTCACCTTCGAGTTATGGGGCAGCCTACGAGCAGTACTTC.

This clonotype was seen ten or more times. The rearrangement links TRBV11-2 to TRBJ2-5, with 13 bases identical to TRBD2. Germline V CDR1 and CDR2: SGHAT, FQNNGV. Trimming at V came to 4 bases and at J to 5 bases, leaving 13 bases not matched to a gene. The CDR3 has 18 amino acids. CDR3 residues: CASSSTGTSGDLPETQYF. The CDR3 DNA sequence: TGTGCCAGCAGCTCTACCGGGACTAGCGGGGACCTCCCGGAGACCCAGTACTTC.

In its sample, this clonotype was seen many times. This chain uses TRBV12-3 or TRBV12-4 with TRBJ2-2, with D hard to call. This CDR3 has 12 residues. V was clipped by 5 bases and J by 6 bases, with 7 bases between them. CDR3 loop: CASSELSGELFF. In nucleotides, the CDR3 is TGTGCCAGCAGTGAGCTATCCGGGGAGCTGTTTTTT.

The chain combines TRBV14 with TRBJ2-7; 11 bases fit TRBD2. Germline-derived CDR1 and CDR2 are SGHDN and FVKESK. Trimming at V came to 1 base and at J to 5 bases, leaving 4 bases not matched to a gene. The CDR3 is 15 residues long. The CDR3 sequence is CASSQGPSGRNEQYF. The CDR3 nucleotides read TGTGCCAGCAGCCAAGGTCCTAGCGGGAGGAACGAGCAGTACTTC.

The rearrangement uses TRBV10-3 and TRBJ2-7; a possible D gene is TRBD2 (7 bases). The V and J ends lost 7 bases and 2 bases respectively, with 27 bases between them. This CDR3 is built from 18 residues. CDR1 and CDR2 from the germline V gene are ENHRY and SYGVKD. Here the CDR3 reads CAIIKTGTPAGATYEQYF. CDR3 nucleotide sequence: TGTGCCATCATTAAGACAGGTACCCCTGCGGGAGCCACCTACGAGCAGTACTTC.

This clonotype was observed many times. The rearrangement joins TRBV6-2 or TRBV6-3 to TRBJ1-5; D unclear. This CDR3 has 11 amino acids. Germline V gene lookup returns CDR1 MNHEY and CDR2 SVGEGT. V was pared by 5 bases and J by 8 bases, with 7 bases between. CDR3 sequence reads: CASSNSKPQHF. DNA of the CDR3: TGTGCCAGCAGTAATAGCAAGCCCCAGCATTTT.

This clonotype was recorded at least ten times. CDR3 protein: CASSLLGEVGYEQYF. CDR3 DNA: TGTGCCAGCAGTCTTTTAGGGGAGGTGGGCTACGAGCAGTACTTC. The J gene is TRBJ2-7, the V gene TRBV6-5, with D possibly being TRBD2 (6 bases). CDR1 and CDR2 (germline): MNHEY, SVGAGI. V was trimmed by 5 bases and J by 3 bases, leaving 17 bases between them. This CDR3 region has 15 residues.

There are many counts of this clonotype. The V gene is TRBV4-1, the J gene TRBJ2-7; D is uncertain. Between the trimmed V and J ends, which lost 0 bases and 2 bases, there was a span of 8 bases. Germline CDR1 MGHRA, CDR2 YSYEKL. The CDR3 is made up of 14 amino acids. CDR3 sequence: CASSQERSAYEQYF. CDR3 in DNA: TGCGCCAGCAGCCAAGAACGGTCGGCCTACGAGCAGTACTTC.

This clonotype was picked up many times. This CDR3 fails to terminate in the conserved phenylalanine or tryptophan, so it likely reflects a read error. The rearrangement joins TRBV9 to TRBJ2-5, with 8 bases fitting TRBD1. This CDR3 region has 17 residues. CDR1 and CDR2 (germline): SGDLS, YYNGEE. Trimming cost V 4 bases and J 4 bases; bases outside gene matches: 15. CDR3: CASSTEATGDRGETQYL. The CDR3 DNA reads as TGTGCCAGCAGCACTGAAGCGACAGGGGATAGGGGAGAGACCCAGTACCTC.

This clonotype has ten or more counts. The CDR3: CASSPGGGKNIQYF. CDR3 DNA sequence: TGTGCCAGTAGTCCCGGGGGAGGCAAAAACATTCAGTACTTC. V and J are TRBV19 and TRBJ2-4; a weak D match, TRBD2 (6 bases). Germline V gives CDR1 LNHDA, CDR2 SQIVND (reference sequence). Deletions cut 5 bases from V and 3 bases from J, with 11 bases between. The CDR3 loop spans 14 amino acids.

This clonotype was detected ten times or more. The CDR3 DNA is TGTGCCAGTAGTTCAGGGGCCGACAGGGTTTGGGATCAGCCCCAGCATTTT. Protein: CASSSGADRVWDQPQHF. The chain has TRBV19 and TRBJ1-5; 7 nucleotides line up with TRBD1. V shed 5 bases, J shed 5 bases, and the junction held 15 bases outside the gene matches. The CDR3 consists of 17 residues. The V gene's germline CDR1 is LNHDA and CDR2 SQIVND (reference sequence).

On this clonotype: A much larger clone differs from this one at a single base, so this may be a read error. This chain connects TRBV4-1 to TRBJ2-5; possible D gene TRBD2, 6 bases. The CDR3 has 16 amino acids. Per germline, CDR1 MGHRA and CDR2 YSYEKL. The CDR3 region has the DNA TGCGCCAGAAGCCCCTGGGATAGCGGAGCCCAAGAGACCCAGTACTTC. Translation: CARSPWDSGAQETQYF.

This clonotype was counted between two and nine times. This may be a read error: a much more frequent sequence differs by one nucleotide. The V call is TRBV2, the J call TRBJ1-1, with 7 nucleotides matching TRBD1. This CDR3 is 13 amino acids long. J gave up 1 base and V 8 bases, and 4 bases lay outside the gene matches. From germline, CDR1 is SNHLY and CDR2 FYNNEI. As DNA, the CDR3 is TGTGCCAGCGGGGGACAGCCGAACACTGAAGCTTTCTTT. Translation: CASGGQPNTEAFF.

This clonotype has a count of ten or more. The CDR3: CASSWDREAKNIQYF. The CDR3 nucleotides are TGTGCCAGCAGTTGGGACAGGGAAGCCAAAAACATTCAGTACTTC. The chain has TRBV12-3 or TRBV12-4 and TRBJ2-4; 9 bases map to TRBD1. The CDR3 loop spans 15 amino acids. V lost 4 bases to trimming and J lost 0 bases; unmatched junction nucleotides: 1.

This clonotype was seen a few times. The chain has TRBV29-1 and TRBJ1-3, with D unclear. V was shortened by 0 bases and J by 0 bases, with 9 bases between the two germline ends. The CDR3 totals 15 residues. Germline CDR1 SQVTM, CDR2 ANQGSEA. CDR3 loop: CSVEDSLSSGNTIYF. The CDR3 coding sequence is TGCAGCGTTGAAGATTCACTGAGCTCTGGAAACACCATATATTTT.

At least ten counts were recorded for this clonotype. The chain employs TRBV7-9 and TRBJ2-5, with D uncertain. This CDR3 is built from 14 residues. Germline loops: CDR1 SEHNR, CDR2 FQNEAQ (reference sequence). V shed 3 bases and J shed 1 base, with 9 bases lying between them. DNA for the CDR3: TGTGCCAGCAGCTTGCAAGAAACCCAAGAGACCCAGTACTTC. This gives the protein CASSLQETQETQYF.

The table lists this clonotype with a few counts. The rearrangement joins TRBV4-3 to TRBJ2-7, with D possibly being TRBD2 (6 bases). The V and J ends lost 1 base and 2 bases respectively, with 21 bases between them. This CDR3 comprises 18 residues. Looked up from germline, CDR1 is LGHNA and CDR2 is YSLEER. The chain's CDR3 is CASSQGYQYGGWTYEQYF. CDR3 nucleotides: TGCGCCAGCAGCCAAGGTTATCAGTATGGAGGGTGGACCTACGAGCAGTACTTC.

This clonotype was recorded many times. V is TRBV12-3 or TRBV12-4 and J is TRBJ2-5; TRBD2 matches at 10 bases. CDR3 length equals 14 residues. The V and J ends lost 5 bases and 2 bases, in that order; junction bases with no gene match: 2. The CDR3 is CASSQTSGQETQYF. CDR3 DNA: TGTGCCAGCAGTCAGACTAGCGGGCAAGAGACCCAGTACTTC.

This clonotype has ten or more counts. The chain employs TRBV4-1 and TRBJ1-1; weak D call: TRBD1 (6 bases). Per germline, CDR1 MGHRA and CDR2 YSYEKL. The CDR3 has 15 residues. The V and J ends lost 2 bases and 0 bases respectively, with 10 bases between them. As DNA, the CDR3 is TGCGCCAGCAGCCAAACGACAGGAATGAACACTGAAGCTTTCTTT. Its protein is CASSQTTGMNTEAFF.

At least ten counts were recorded for this clonotype. The chain has TRBV25-1 and TRBJ2-6; 10 bases align to TRBD1. V dropped 5 bases and J dropped 0; count of bases not matched to a gene: 4. Germline values: CDR1 MGHDK, CDR2 SYGVNS. There are 17 residues in the CDR3. The CDR3 reads CASSSGTGVSGANVLTF. The CDR3, as DNA: TGTGCCAGCAGTAGCGGGACAGGGGTCTCTGGGGCCAACGTCCTGACTTTC.

This clonotype came up many times. The V call is TRBV30, the J call TRBJ1-5; D might be TRBD1 (5 bases). The CDR3 is 14 residues long. Trimming left V 4 bases short and J 6 bases short, with 16 bases between. Germline CDR1 reads GTSNPN; CDR2 reads SVGIG (reference sequence). The CDR3 loop is CAWTSTGSVQPQHF. The CDR3 region has the DNA TGTGCCTGGACGTCTACAGGATCGGTTCAGCCCCAGCATTTT.

This clonotype appeared many times. This chain uses TRBV15 with TRBJ2-7, with a tentative D call TRBD2 (5 bases). The CDR3 extends over 12 amino acids. Germline CDR1 LNHNV, CDR2 YYDKDF (reference sequence). The V and J ends lost 8 bases and 0 bases respectively, with 8 bases between them. The CDR3 region is CATFRDSYEQYF. CDR3 in DNA: TGTGCCACCTTTCGGGACTCCTACGAGCAGTACTTC.